Each of the 4 T cell receptor beta chains below was sequenced from the same sample in a study of blood T cell repertoires in COVID-19 (dated by TCRdb to 2019 to 2021). Receptor libraries were prepared by the immunoSEQ multiplex PCR assay. TCRdb provides this immuneACCESS table in a form limited to in-frame rearrangements. Some clones are lacking; in checked studies, under half of them reflect an unresolved V gene, and why the rest are absent is not known. The sample records over 100,000 clones, about 89% of which are singletons. The ten top clones hold roughly 11% of the sample. The specimen sequenced was peripheral blood. These receptors were taken from a woman in her 70s with COVID-19, enrolled during active disease.

The chain combines TRBV5-1 with TRBJ2-5; 11 positions match TRBD1. Germline loops: CDR1 SGHRS, CDR2 YFSETQ. The CDR3 has 17 residues. The ends lost 3 bases at V and 4 bases at J; junction bases unmatched: 11. This chain's CDR3 is CASSSPLGQGEGETQYF. The CDR3 bases are TGCGCCAGCAGCTCACCTCTGGGACAGGGGGAGGGAGAGACCCAGTACTTC.

The chain employs TRBV11-2 and TRBJ2-7; D ambiguous. CDR1 SGHAT and CDR2 FQNNGV come from the germline V gene. The CDR3 consists of 13 residues. V lost 3 bases to trimming and J lost 3 bases, with 9 bases between them. CDR3 amino acids: CASSFPRSYEQYF. The CDR3 region has the DNA TGTGCCAGCAGCTTTCCTCGGAGCTACGAGCAGTACTTC.

The chain combines TRBV5-4 with TRBJ2-2, with 10 bases that match TRBD2. Germline V lookup: CDR1 SGHNT, CDR2 YYREEE (reference sequence). V shed 4 bases, J shed 2 bases, and the junction held 8 bases outside the gene matches. The CDR3 is 17 amino acids. CDR3 sequence reads: CASSPFLAGANTGELFF. The CDR3 DNA sequence: TGTGCCAGCAGCCCCTTCCTAGCGGGGGCTAACACCGGGGAGCTGTTTTTT. Full variable domain (rest looked up from reference TRBV5-4 and TRBJ2-2): ETGVTQSPTHLIKTRGQQVTLRCSSQSGHNTVSWYQQALGQGPQFIFQYYREEENGRGNFPPRFSGLQFPNYSSELNVNALELDDSALYLCASSPFLAGANTGELFFGEGSRLTVL.

CDR3 bases: TGTGCCAGCAGCCCCGGGGGACTAGGGCAAGAGACCCAGTACTTC. It is translated as CASSPGGLGQETQYF. V usage is TRBV5-4 and J usage is TRBJ2-5, with TRBD2 matching over 8 bases. The CDR3 spans 15 residues. Looked up from germline, CDR1 is SGHNT and CDR2 is YYREEE (reference sequence). V dropped 4 bases and J dropped 2; count of bases not matched to a gene: 7. The full variable domain, its missing parts supplied by reference TRBV5-4 and TRBJ2-5, is ETGVTQSPTHLIKTRGQQVTLRCSSQSGHNTVSWYQQALGQGPQFIFQYYREEENGRGNFPPRFSGLQFPNYSSELNVNALELDDSALYLCASSPGGLGQETQYFGPGTRLLVL.